These 23 T cell receptor beta chains were sequenced from one sample in a study of response to subunit inactivated influenza vaccine. Each CDR3 protein gets one entry after TCRdb re-called the RT-PCR reads with MiXCR. The sample consists of about 700,000 distinct CDR3 sequences, 15% to 17% of them appearing once. Material: PBMCs from blood, obtained 11 to 12 days after vaccination. The receptor source for this set is a man in his forties or fifties who received an inactivated influenza vaccine.

This clonotype was observed a few times. This chain links TRBV27 with TRBJ2-5; 10 positions agree with TRBD1. The CDR3 extends over 14 amino acids. V shed 7 bases, J shed 5 bases, and the junction held 7 bases outside the gene matches. The germline V gene has CDR1 MNHEY and CDR2 SMNVEV (reference sequence). CDR3 nucleotide sequence: TGTGCCAGCATCACAGACAGGGGGCCGGAGACCCAGTACTTC. Translating gives CASITDRGPETQYF.

This clonotype was picked up many times. The V call is TRBV30, the J call TRBJ2-7; 9 nucleotides align to TRBD1. Germline assignment: CDR1 GTSNPN and CDR2 SVGIG (reference sequence). The CDR3 runs to 15 residues. In DNA, the CDR3 is TGTGCAACGGGACGAGGGACAGGGATTATCTACGAGCAGTACTTC. Translated: CATGRGTGIIYEQYF.

The chain combines TRBV20-1 with TRBJ2-7; 7 bases map to TRBD2. This CDR3 region has 15 residues. Unmatched junction bases numbered 11, after V lost 4 bases and J lost 2 bases. CDR1 and CDR2 from the germline V gene are DFQATT and SNEGSKA (reference sequence). The CDR3 is CSATSPSGPTYEQYF. In DNA form, the CDR3 reads TGCAGTGCTACCTCTCCTAGCGGCCCCACCTACGAGCAGTACTTC.

This clonotype has a handful of counts. Germline and junction disagree at one end, which may indicate a read error. The chain is built from TRBV12-3 or TRBV12-4 and TRBJ2-1; 10 bases match TRBD1. The CDR3 runs to 12 residues. The CDR3 nucleotides read TGTGCCAGCAGTTCGGTCCCGGGACAGGGGATCTTC. Encoded protein: CASSSVPGQGIF.

This clonotype was detected a few times. J is TRBJ2-4 and V is TRBV15; a possible D gene is TRBD1 (5 bases). V was trimmed by 5 bases and J by 9 bases, leaving 14 bases between them. Germline V lookup: CDR1 LNHNV, CDR2 YYDKDF (reference sequence). The CDR3 sequence is 13 residues long. The CDR3 reads CATSEGDRSIQYF. CDR3 bases: TGTGCCACCAGCGAAGGGGATCGCTCCATTCAGTACTTC.

This clonotype was seen only a few times. The chain employs TRBV7-3 and TRBJ2-7; possibly TRBD1 for D (6 bases). The CDR3 totals 13 residues. Germline-derived CDR1 and CDR2 are SGHTA and FQGTGA. V lost 6 bases and J 4 bases, leaving 13 bases between the germline ends. CDR3 loop: CASRRWTDYEQYF. CDR3 in DNA: TGTGCCAGCAGGAGGTGGACAGATTACGAGCAGTACTTC.

This clonotype was recorded a few times. The chain recombines TRBV6-5 with TRBJ2-1; 8 nucleotides line up with TRBD1. Germline lookup yields CDR1 MNHEY and CDR2 SVGAGI. This CDR3 contains 17 residues. V was clipped by 1 base and J by 7 bases; unmatched bases: 12. CDR3 in amino acids: CASSYLGTGARFNEQFF. CDR3 nucleotides: TGTGCCAGCAGTTACTTGGGGACAGGAGCTCGCTTTAATGAGCAGTTCTTC.

This clonotype was counted a few times. The chain links TRBV7-9 to TRBJ2-1; the D gene is possibly TRBD2 (6 bases). Germline CDR1 is SEHNR and CDR2 is FQNEAQ (reference sequence). Trimming pared 5 bases from V and 8 bases from J, leaving 19 bases between. This CDR3 region has 15 residues. CDR3 amino acids: CASSHAGTLGYEQFF. Here the CDR3 DNA reads TGTGCCAGCAGCCATGCCGGGACTCTCGGCTATGAGCAGTTCTTC.

This clonotype was counted only a few times. The chain recombines TRBV4-3 with TRBJ2-6, with TRBD1 identical over 7 bases. The J segment lost 0 bases and the V segment lost 1 base, leaving 6 bases of the junction unmatched. Germline lookup yields CDR1 LGHNA and CDR2 YSLEER. The CDR3 spans 18 residues. CDR3 nucleotide sequence: TGCGCCAGCAGCCAAGCACCGGGACAGATCTCTGGGGCCAACGTCCTGACTTTC. It codes for CASSQAPGQISGANVLTF.

The chain recombines TRBV12-3 or TRBV12-4 with TRBJ2-3; D is possibly TRBD2 (7 bases). Trimming stripped 3 bases from V and 0 bases from J, with 25 bases between. The CDR3 is 20 amino acids. The CDR3 loop is CASSFPRGGAPDGSTDTQYF. CDR3 in DNA: TGTGCCAGCAGTTTCCCCCGTGGGGGGGCCCCCGACGGAAGCACAGATACGCAGTATTTT.

The chain couples TRBV11-2 to TRBJ2-6; no definite D call. CDR3 size: 16 residues. Trimming took off 1 base at V and 4 bases at J, with 11 bases between the two ends. CDR1 and CDR2 (germline): SGHAT, FQNNGV. The CDR3 spells CASSLGVSGGANVLTF. CDR3 DNA: TGTGCCAGCAGCTTAGGGGTTTCGGGCGGGGCCAACGTCCTGACTTTC. Using reference TRBV11-2 and TRBJ2-6 for the parts outside the CDR3, the full variable domain is EAGVAQSPRYKIIEKRQSVAFWCNPISGHATLYWYQQILGQGPKLLIQFQNNGVVDDSQLPKDRFSAERLKGVDSTLKIQPAKLEDSAVYLCASSLGVSGGANVLTFGAGSRLTVL.

The CDR3 here is CASSSPPGDTQYF. The CDR3, as DNA: TGTGCCAGCAGCTCCCCTCCGGGAGATACGCAGTATTTT. The chain joins TRBV7-6 to TRBJ2-3; D is ambiguous. The CDR3 consists of 13 residues. Germline V gene data show CDR1 as SGHVS and CDR2 as FNYEAQ. Trimming shortened V by 4 bases and J by 5 bases, and 10 bases separated the two germline ends.

This clonotype was counted a few times. The chain employs TRBV5-1 and TRBJ1-2; 9 positions agree with TRBD1. The germline gives CDR1 SGHRS, CDR2 YFSETQ. The CDR3 extends over 14 amino acids. The junction had 6 bases not matched to a gene; V was cut back by 4 bases and J by 5 bases. In nucleotides, the CDR3 is TGCGCCAGCAGCAAGGACAGGGGTCAATATGGCTACACCTTC. Translating gives CASSKDRGQYGYTF.

This rearrangement joins TRBV28 to TRBJ1-1; maybe TRBD1 (6 bases). This CDR3 region has 14 residues. The germline V gene encodes CDR1 MDHEN and CDR2 SYDVKM. V dropped 6 bases and J dropped 7 bases, with 18 bases sitting between them. Here the CDR3 DNA reads TGTGCCAGCAGGGTTGACGGGACATTTATTGAAGCTTTCTTT. Residues: CASRVDGTFIEAFF.

The table lists this clonotype with a few counts. This chain joins TRBV5-1 and TRBJ2-3; D possibly corresponds to TRBD1 (6 bases). V was cut by 1 base and J by 8 bases, with 14 bases left in between. CDR3 size: 14 residues. CDR1 and CDR2 (germline): SGHRS, YFSETQ. The chain's CDR3 is CASSLRQAGGTQYF. CDR3 DNA: TGCGCCAGCAGCTTGCGACAGGCGGGTGGTACGCAGTATTTT.

This clonotype has a handful of counts. The chain employs TRBV14 and TRBJ2-2, with no clear D. Germline assignment: CDR1 SGHDN and CDR2 FVKESK. The ends were cut back, 4 bases at V and 1 base at J, with 7 bases in the middle. The CDR3 covers 14 residues. CDR3 in DNA: TGTGCCAGCAGCCTAATATTGAACACCGGGGAGCTGTTTTTT. Residues: CASSLILNTGELFF.

This clonotype was observed a handful of times. V and J are TRBV18 and TRBJ2-5; D ambiguous. The V gene lost 0 bases and the J gene lost 4 bases, with 6 bases spanning the gap. CDR1 and CDR2 from the germline V gene are KGHSH and LQKENI. This CDR3 is 13 amino acids long. The CDR3 DNA follows: TGTGCCAGCTCACCACCTTTGTTAGAGACCCAGTACTTC. This codes for CASSPPLLETQYF.

The rearrangement uses TRBV10-3 and TRBJ1-1, with D hard to call. CDR3 size: 14 residues. Germline V gene sequence: CDR1 ENHRY, CDR2 SYGVKD. Trimming shortened V by 4 bases and J by 1 base, and 10 bases separated the two germline ends. The CDR3 spells CAISASSGNTEAFF. The CDR3 DNA reads as TGTGCCATCAGTGCCAGTTCAGGGAACACTGAAGCTTTCTTT.

This clonotype occurred many times. The V and J genes are TRBV12-3 or TRBV12-4 and TRBJ2-2, with D hard to call. This CDR3 is 14 amino acids long. V lost 5 bases and J 4 bases, leaving 11 bases between the germline ends. Written as DNA, the CDR3 is TGTGCCAGCAGTCCCCAAAGTACCACCGGGGAGCTGTTTTTT. Protein: CASSPQSTTGELFF.

This clonotype showed up just a few times. This rearrangement joins TRBV2 to TRBJ2-1, with TRBD2 identical over 7 bases. The CDR3 extends over 16 amino acids. The J segment lost 8 bases and the V segment lost 3 bases, leaving 13 bases of the junction unmatched. CDR1 is SNHLY and CDR2 is FYNNEI in the germline V gene. The CDR3 sequence: CASSDWGGRGRDEQFF. CDR3 sequence (DNA): TGTGCCAGCAGTGACTGGGGCGGGAGAGGTCGTGATGAGCAGTTCTTC. Combining the CDR3 with reference TRBV2 and TRBJ2-1 gives the whole variable domain EPEVTQTPSHQVTQMGQEVILRCVPISNHLYFYWYRQILGQKVEFLVSFYNNEISEKSEIFDDQFSVERPDGSNFTLKIRSTKLEDSAMYFCASSDWGGRGRDEQFFGPGTRLTVL.

The chain links TRBV12-3 or TRBV12-4 to TRBJ1-1; no reliable D call. V gave up 1 base and J gave up 9 bases, with 12 bases separating them. There are 13 residues in the CDR3. The CDR3 protein is CASSLGSVPKAFF. As DNA, the CDR3 is TGTGCCAGCAGTTTAGGTTCGGTTCCAAAAGCTTTCTTT.

This clonotype was found a few times. The chain uses TRBV5-1 and TRBJ2-1; TRBD2 might be the D (6 bases). CDR3 length: 15 residues. Trimming left V 0 bases short and J 9 bases short, with 16 bases between. Germline CDR1 reads SGHRS; CDR2 reads YFSETQ. The CDR3 protein is CASSLGGRLEVEQFF. CDR3 nucleotides: TGCGCCAGCAGCTTGGGAGGGAGACTAGAGGTTGAGCAGTTCTTC.

The chain combines TRBV3-1 with TRBJ1-1; D gene uncertain. Trimming stripped 5 bases from V and 0 bases from J, with 7 bases between. The CDR3 has 13 residues. The germline gives CDR1 LGHDT, CDR2 YNNKEL (reference sequence). The CDR3 sequence is CASSSPVNTEAFF. The DNA for the CDR3 is TGTGCCAGCAGCTCACCGGTGAACACTGAAGCTTTCTTT.